This entry describes one T cell receptor beta chain. This sample is part of a study of CD8 T cells in Susac syndrome. cDNA came from around 0.5 to 1 ug RNA primed by random hexamers. It was immunoSEQ multiplex PCR that amplified TCR beta CDR3 across 54 Vbeta and 13 Jbeta. One entry per CDR3 protein, called by TCRdb with MiXCR from the immunoSEQ multiplex PCR reads. The data contain 190,000 or so distinct CDR3 sequences, just under 95% of them singletons. V was clipped by 11 bases and J by 7 bases; unmatched bases: 7. CDR1 is SNHLY, CDR2 FYNNEI, per germline. The CDR3 covers 12 residues. The clonotype comes from a human donor with multiple sclerosis. The chain employs TRBV2 and TRBJ2-2, with 7 positions matching TRBD2. Sequencing was done on a sample of CD4+ T cells from PBMCs. The CDR3 DNA follows: TGTGCCCACGCGGGGGTGGGCGGGGAGCTGTTTTTT. It codes for CAHAGVGGELFF.